This T cell receptor (beta chain) derives from a study of control samples from healthy donors and cancer patients. Germline-derived CDR1 and CDR2 are GTSNPN and SVGIG (reference sequence). CDR3 size: 16 residues. V was shortened by 5 bases and J by 5 bases, with 19 bases between the two germline ends. Repertoires were generated with immunoSEQ multiplex PCR, while TCRdb's copy carries only in-frame clones and drops some. Of fewer than 120,000 clones in the sample, more than 75% were seen once. This clone was detected once. This sequence originates from a woman in her sixties with lung cancer. The chain recombines TRBV30 with TRBJ1-6; no clear D. Sequenced material: PBMCs. Written as DNA, the CDR3 is TGTGCCTGGGAAAATTTTTTCAAAGCCAATAATTCACCCCTCCACTTT. This translates into CAWENFFKANNSPLHF.